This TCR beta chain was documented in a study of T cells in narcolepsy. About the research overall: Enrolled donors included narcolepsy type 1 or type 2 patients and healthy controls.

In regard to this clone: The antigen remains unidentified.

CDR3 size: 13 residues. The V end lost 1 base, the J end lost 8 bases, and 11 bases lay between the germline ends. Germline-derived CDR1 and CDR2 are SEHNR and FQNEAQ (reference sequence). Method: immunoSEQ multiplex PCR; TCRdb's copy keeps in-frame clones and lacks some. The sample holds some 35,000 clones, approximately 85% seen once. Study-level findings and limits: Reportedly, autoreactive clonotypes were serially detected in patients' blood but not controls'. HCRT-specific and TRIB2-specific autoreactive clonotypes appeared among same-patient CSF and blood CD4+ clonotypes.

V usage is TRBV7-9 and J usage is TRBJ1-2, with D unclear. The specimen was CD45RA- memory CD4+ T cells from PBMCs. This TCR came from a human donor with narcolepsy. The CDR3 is CASSLEAGLGYTF. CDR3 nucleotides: TGTGCCAGCAGCTTAGAAGCGGGATTAGGCTACACCTTC.